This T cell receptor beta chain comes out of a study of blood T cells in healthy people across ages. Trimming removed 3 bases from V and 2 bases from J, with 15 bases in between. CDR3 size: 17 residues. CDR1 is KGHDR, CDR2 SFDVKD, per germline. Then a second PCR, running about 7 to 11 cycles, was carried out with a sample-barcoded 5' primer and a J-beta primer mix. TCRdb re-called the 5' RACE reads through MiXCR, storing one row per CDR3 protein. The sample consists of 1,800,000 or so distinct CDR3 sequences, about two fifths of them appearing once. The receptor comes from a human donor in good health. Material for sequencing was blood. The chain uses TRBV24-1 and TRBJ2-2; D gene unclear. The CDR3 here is CATSDGPLVTNTGELFF. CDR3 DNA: TGTGCCACCAGTGATGGACCGCTCGTAACAAACACCGGGGAGCTGTTTTTT.